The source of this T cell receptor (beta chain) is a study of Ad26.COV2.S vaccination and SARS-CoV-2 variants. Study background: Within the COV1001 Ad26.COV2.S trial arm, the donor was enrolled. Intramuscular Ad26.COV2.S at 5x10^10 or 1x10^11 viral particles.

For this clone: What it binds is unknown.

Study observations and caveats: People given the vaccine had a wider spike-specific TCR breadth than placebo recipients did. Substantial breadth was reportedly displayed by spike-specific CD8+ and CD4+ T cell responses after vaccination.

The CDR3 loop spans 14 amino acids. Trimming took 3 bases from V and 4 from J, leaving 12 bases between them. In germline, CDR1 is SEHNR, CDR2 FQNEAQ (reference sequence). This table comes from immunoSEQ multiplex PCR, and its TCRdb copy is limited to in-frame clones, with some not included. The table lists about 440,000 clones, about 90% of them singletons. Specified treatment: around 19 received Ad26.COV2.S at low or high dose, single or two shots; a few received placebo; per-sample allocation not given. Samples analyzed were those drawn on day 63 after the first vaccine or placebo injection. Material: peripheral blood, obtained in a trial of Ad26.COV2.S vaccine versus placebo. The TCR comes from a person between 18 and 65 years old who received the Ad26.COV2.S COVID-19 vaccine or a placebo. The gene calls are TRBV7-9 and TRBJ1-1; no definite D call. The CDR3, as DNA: TGTGCCAGCAGCTTGGCGGGTATTCGCACTGAAGCTTTCTTT. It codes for CASSLAGIRTEAFF.